The source of this T cell receptor (beta chain) is a study of monozygotic twins with cystic fibrosis. Study-wide results and caveats: Nucleotide-identical clonotype sharing was significantly higher within monozygotic CF twin pairs than between unrelated CF individuals.

In regard to this clone: No antigen is known for it.

The assay was immunoSEQ multiplex PCR, and TCRdb's table has in-frame clones only and misses some. Of about 9,100 clones listed, around 90% were seen once; the top ten hold 5.4%. Germline CDR1 and CDR2: SGHTA and FQGTGA. Trimming removed 5 bases from V and 6 bases from J; junction bases left unmatched: 8. The CDR3 runs 14 residues. The specimen was blood. The gene calls are TRBV7-3 and TRBJ2-3, with 7 bases identical to TRBD2. The clonotype was recovered from a boy aged 2 to 9 with cystic fibrosis. CDR3 loop: CASSALGRADTQYF. The DNA for the CDR3 is TGTGCCAGCAGCGCTCTGGGGAGGGCCGATACGCAGTATTTT.